The 23 T cell receptor beta chains below were found in one sample sequenced in a study of radiotherapy plus CTLA-4 blockade in lung cancer. The table came from immunoSEQ multiplex PCR; TCRdb's copy has only in-frame clones and leaves some out. The data hold 90,000 or so clones, with roughly four fifths observed a single time. The sequenced sample was peripheral blood, obtained from a patient treated with radiotherapy plus ipilimumab. The receptors shown here come from a human donor with non-small cell lung cancer who had stable disease on radiotherapy plus ipilimumab.

This clone was seen a few times. The rearrangement joins TRBV19 to TRBJ1-1, with a tentative D call TRBD1 (5 bases). V was trimmed by 8 bases and J by 6 bases, leaving 19 bases between them. CDR1 is LNHDA, CDR2 SQIVND, per germline (reference sequence). The CDR3 totals 14 residues. Here the CDR3 DNA reads TGTGCCAGTGGAGGCCCGGGGTGGGACGCTGAAGCTTTCTTT. It translates to CASGGPGWDAEAFF.

The chain carries TRBV6-5 and TRBJ1-1; D uncertain. V was trimmed by 0 bases and J by 0 bases, leaving 11 bases between them. The CDR3 extends over 16 amino acids. Germline CDR1 reads MNHEY; CDR2 reads SVGAGI. The CDR3 is CASSYSSAGMNTEAFF. The CDR3, as DNA: TGTGCCAGCAGTTACTCGTCAGCGGGGATGAACACTGAAGCTTTCTTT.

The V and J genes are TRBV5-1 and TRBJ2-7; possibly TRBD1 for D (6 bases). Deletions cut 3 bases from V and 3 bases from J, with 7 bases between. CDR1 is SGHRS, CDR2 YFSETQ, per germline. The CDR3 length is 12 residues. The CDR3 region is CASSWDNYEQYF. CDR3 nucleotides: TGCGCCAGCAGCTGGGACAACTACGAGCAGTACTTC.

J is TRBJ2-7 and V is TRBV7-2, with D tentatively TRBD2 (5 bases). Looked up from germline, CDR1 is SGHTA and CDR2 is FQGNSA. V lost 0 bases and J 0 bases, leaving 12 bases between the germline ends. The CDR3 is 16 residues long. The chain's CDR3 is CASSLAGRASSYEQYF. In nucleotides, the CDR3 is TGTGCCAGCAGCTTAGCAGGGAGAGCATCCTCCTACGAGCAGTACTTC.

The V and J genes are TRBV28 and TRBJ2-5; perhaps TRBD1 as D (6 bases). The CDR3 sequence is 14 residues long. V was trimmed by 3 bases and J by 4 bases, leaving 12 bases between them. From germline, CDR1 is MDHEN and CDR2 SYDVKM. Here the CDR3 reads CASSLPGQPETQYF. The CDR3 DNA follows: TGTGCCAGCAGTTTGCCTGGACAGCCAGAGACCCAGTACTTC.

This clone was counted between two and nine times. For the CDR3, the DNA is TGTGCCAGTAGTACGGTCCTTAATGAAAAACTGTTTTTT. Translation gives CASSTVLNEKLFF. The chain is built from TRBV19 and TRBJ1-4; D ambiguous. Germline-derived CDR1 and CDR2 are LNHDA and SQIVND (reference sequence). V shed 4 bases and J shed 4 bases, with 7 bases lying between them. CDR3 length: 13 amino acids.

The V gene is TRBV4-1, the J gene TRBJ1-5, with a weak D call TRBD1 (5 bases). There are 12 residues in the CDR3. Germline V gene lookup returns CDR1 MGHRA and CDR2 YSYEKL. The V end lost 9 bases, the J end lost 6 bases, and 12 bases lay between the germline ends. In nucleotides, the CDR3 is TGCGCCAGTGGACATGGGGCTCAGCCCCAGCATTTT. Residues: CASGHGAQPQHF.

V is TRBV28 and J is TRBJ2-5; D is undetermined. The CDR3 totals 15 residues. The germline V gene encodes CDR1 MDHEN and CDR2 SYDVKM. Trimming left V 4 bases short and J 4 bases short, with 16 bases between. The CDR3 reads CASSYFGPRRETQYF. The CDR3 DNA reads TGTGCCAGCAGTTATTTCGGACCCCGGAGAGAGACCCAGTACTTC.

The rearrangement uses TRBV28 and TRBJ2-7; TRBD2 aligns across 11 bases. The germline V gene has CDR1 MDHEN and CDR2 SYDVKM. Germline trimming cut 10 bases from V and 4 bases from J; bases unmatched to any gene: 12. The CDR3 has 15 residues. DNA of the CDR3: TGTGCCACCATACGGGGGGGACTAGCGGCTTACGAGCAGTACTTC. Its protein is CATIRGGLAAYEQYF.

The CDR3 DNA sequence: TGTGCCACTTTGGGGCAGGGGTCGGGGCCCCAGCATTTT. Its protein is CATLGQGSGPQHF. This rearrangement joins TRBV19 to TRBJ1-5, with D tentatively TRBD1 (6 bases). Looked up from germline, CDR1 is LNHDA and CDR2 is SQIVND (reference sequence). Trimming left V 10 bases short and J 9 bases short, with 19 bases between. CDR3 length equals 13 residues.

The chain has TRBV2 and TRBJ2-5; D remains unclear. The CDR3 is made up of 12 amino acids. Trimming stripped 4 bases from V and 3 bases from J, with 6 bases between. CDR1 SNHLY and CDR2 FYNNEI come from the germline V gene. CDR3 DNA sequence: TGTGCCAGCAGTGTTAACAAAGAGACCCAGTACTTC. This codes for CASSVNKETQYF.

The V call is TRBV14, the J call TRBJ1-2, with TRBD1 matching over 7 bases. The CDR3 extends over 12 amino acids. CDR1 and CDR2 (germline): SGHDN, FVKESK. Unmatched junction bases numbered 2, after V lost 5 bases and J lost 5 bases. The CDR3 sequence: CASSSQGYGYTF. CDR3 nucleotides: TGTGCCAGCAGCTCACAGGGGTATGGCTACACCTTC. The variable domain in full, completed from reference TRBV14 and TRBJ1-2, reads EAGVTQFPSHSVIEKGQTVTLRCDPISGHDNLYWYRRVMGKEIKFLLHFVKESKQDESGMPNNRFLAERTGGTYSTLKVQPAELEDSGVYFCASSSQGYGYTFGSGTRLTVV.

The chain has TRBV6-5 and TRBJ1-5; D not certain. The CDR3 consists of 13 residues. The germline V and J ends were trimmed by 5 bases and 0 bases, with 5 bases remaining between them. The germline V gene encodes CDR1 MNHEY and CDR2 SVGAGI. CDR3 DNA: TGTGCCAGCAGTCCCGGTAGCAATCAGCCCCAGCATTTT. Translated: CASSPGSNQPQHF.

The chain carries TRBV5-5 and TRBJ2-1; 11 bases match TRBD2. CDR3 length: 15 residues. In germline, CDR1 is SGHKS, CDR2 YYEKEE (reference sequence). V lost 1 base, J lost 6 bases, and 3 bases stayed unmatched. The CDR3 loop reads CASSLLLAGVNEQFF. The CDR3 nucleotides read TGTGCCAGCAGCTTGTTACTAGCGGGAGTCAATGAGCAGTTCTTC.

The chain employs TRBV14 and TRBJ2-2; 8 bases map to TRBD1. The V and J ends lost 4 bases and 5 bases, in that order; junction bases with no gene match: 9. The CDR3 is 16 amino acids. Germline values: CDR1 SGHDN, CDR2 FVKESK. In DNA form, the CDR3 reads TGTGCCAGCAGCCGCGCAGGGGGCTCGATGACCGGGGAGCTGTTTTTT. This encodes CASSRAGGSMTGELFF. The full variable domain, in which reference TRBV14 and TRBJ2-2 provide the parts outside the CDR3, is EAGVTQFPSHSVIEKGQTVTLRCDPISGHDNLYWYRRVMGKEIKFLLHFVKESKQDESGMPNNRFLAERTGGTYSTLKVQPAELEDSGVYFCASSRAGGSMTGELFFGEGSRLTVL.

The sample holds one count of this clone. This sequence joins TRBV28 and TRBJ1-5; maybe TRBD1 (6 bases). Trimming cost V 8 bases and J 2 bases, with 19 bases left between them. CDR1 MDHEN and CDR2 SYDVKM come from the germline V gene. This CDR3 region has 16 residues. The CDR3 DNA is TGTGCCAGCTCCTCACCCAGGGGAGAGGGCAATCAGCCCCAGCATTTT. Protein: CASSSPRGEGNQPQHF.

V usage is TRBV6-4 and J usage is TRBJ2-2; D is unclear. CDR3 length: 18 amino acids. Germline assignment: CDR1 MRHNA and CDR2 SNTAGT. Trimming left V 0 bases short and J 1 base short, with 15 bases between. CDR3 in DNA: TGTGCCAGCAGTGACTCGATATTGGCCCCTGGGAACACCGGGGAGCTGTTTTTT. Amino acid sequence: CASSDSILAPGNTGELFF.

The V and J genes are TRBV5-4 and TRBJ1-1; maybe TRBD1 (5 bases). The length of the CDR3 is 14 residues. Trimming stripped 2 bases from V and 5 bases from J, with 13 bases between. Germline-derived CDR1 and CDR2 are SGHNT and YYREEE (reference sequence). CDR3 nucleotides: TGTGCCAGCAGCTTAGACGGGACGGTAACTGAAGCTTTCTTT. Protein product: CASSLDGTVTEAFF.

This chain links TRBV7-3 with TRBJ2-1; unclear D gene. The CDR3 is made up of 12 amino acids. The V gene's germline CDR1 is SGHTA and CDR2 FQGTGA. V was clipped by 1 base and J by 5 bases, with 3 bases between them. CDR3 bases: TGTGCCAGCAGCTTAAGTAACAATGAGCAGTTCTTC. This codes for CASSLSNNEQFF.

As concerns this clone: The sample carries other DNA sequences with the same CDR3. The chain carries TRBV5-1 and TRBJ2-7, with 8 bases identical to TRBD1. Per the germline V gene, CDR1 is SGHRS and CDR2 is YFSETQ. The CDR3 is 14 residues long. After removal of 2 bases from V and 2 bases from J, the junction contained 3 bases not matched to a gene. CDR3 sequence reads: CASSFRDRTYEQYF. DNA of the CDR3: TGCGCCAGCAGCTTCCGGGACAGGACCTACGAGCAGTACTTC. The whole variable domain, remainder taken from reference TRBV5-1 and TRBJ2-7, is KAGVTQTPRYLIKTRGQQVTLSCSPISGHRSVSWYQQTPGQGLQFLFEYFSETQRNKGNFPGRFSGRQFSNSRSEMNVSTLELGDSALYLCASSFRDRTYEQYFGPGTRLTVT.

The chain uses TRBV25-1 and TRBJ1-3; D is perhaps TRBD1 (5 bases). Trimming cost V 8 bases and J 8 bases, with 19 bases left between them. The CDR3 length is 14 residues. Germline V gene data show CDR1 as MGHDK and CDR2 as SYGVNS. CDR3 sequence reads: CASSGGSVWDTIYF. The CDR3 bases are TGTGCCAGCTCGGGGGGATCGGTATGGGACACCATATATTTT. The whole variable domain, filled in from reference TRBV25-1 and TRBJ1-3, reads EADIYQTPRYLVIGTGKKITLECSQTMGHDKMYWYQQDPGMELHLIHYSYGVNSTEKGDLSSESTVSRIRTEHFPLTLESARPSHTSQYLCASSGGSVWDTIYFGEGSWLTVV.

The chain links TRBV18 to TRBJ2-5; the match to TRBD1 covers 9 bases. The germline V gene has CDR1 KGHSH and CDR2 LQKENI. The CDR3 has 15 amino acids. Trimming at V came to 2 bases and at J to 5 bases, leaving 6 bases not matched to a gene. The DNA of the CDR3 is TGTGCCAGCTCACCAGGACAGGGGTTTGTGGAGACCCAGTACTTC. This encodes CASSPGQGFVETQYF.

CDR3 DNA: TGTGCCAGCAGCCCACACCGCCGAACGACTAGTATGTCGCATAATGAGCAGTTCTTC. As protein: CASSPHRRTTSMSHNEQFF. This chain joins TRBV9 and TRBJ2-1; maybe TRBD2 (6 bases). Germline-derived CDR1 and CDR2 are SGDLS and YYNGEE. Trimming removed 4 bases from V and 7 bases from J, with 30 bases in between. The CDR3 loop spans 19 amino acids.